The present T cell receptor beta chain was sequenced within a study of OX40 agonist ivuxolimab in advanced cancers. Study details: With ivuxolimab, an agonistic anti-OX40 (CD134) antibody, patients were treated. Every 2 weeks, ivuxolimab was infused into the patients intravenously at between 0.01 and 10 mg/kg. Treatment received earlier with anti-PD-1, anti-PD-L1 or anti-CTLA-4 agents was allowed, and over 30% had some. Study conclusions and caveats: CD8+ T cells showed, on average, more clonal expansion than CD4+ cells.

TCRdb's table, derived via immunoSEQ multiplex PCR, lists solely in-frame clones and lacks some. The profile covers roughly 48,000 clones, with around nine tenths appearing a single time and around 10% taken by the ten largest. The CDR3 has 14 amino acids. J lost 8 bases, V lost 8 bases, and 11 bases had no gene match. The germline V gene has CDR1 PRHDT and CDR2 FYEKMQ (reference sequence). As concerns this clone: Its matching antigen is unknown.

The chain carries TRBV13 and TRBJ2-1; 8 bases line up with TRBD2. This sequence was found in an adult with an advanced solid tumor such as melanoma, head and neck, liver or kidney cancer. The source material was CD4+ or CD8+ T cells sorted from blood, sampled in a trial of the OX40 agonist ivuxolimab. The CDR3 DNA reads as TGTGCCAGCGGAACGGGAGGGCCGGGGGATGAGCAGTTCTTC. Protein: CASGTGGPGDEQFF.